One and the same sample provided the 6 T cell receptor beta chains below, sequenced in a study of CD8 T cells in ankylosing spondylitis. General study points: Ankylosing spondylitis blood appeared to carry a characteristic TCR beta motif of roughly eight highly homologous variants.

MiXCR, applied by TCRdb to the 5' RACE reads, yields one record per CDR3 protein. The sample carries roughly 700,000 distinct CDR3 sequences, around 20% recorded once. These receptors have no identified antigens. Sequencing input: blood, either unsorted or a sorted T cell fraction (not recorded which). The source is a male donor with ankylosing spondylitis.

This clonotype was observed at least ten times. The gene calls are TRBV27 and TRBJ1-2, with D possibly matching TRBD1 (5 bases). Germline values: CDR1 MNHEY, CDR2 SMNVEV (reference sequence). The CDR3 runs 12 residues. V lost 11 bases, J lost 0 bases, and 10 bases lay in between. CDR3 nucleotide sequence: TGTGCCCCCCCGGGACCTAACTATGGCTACACCTTC. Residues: CAPPGPNYGYTF.

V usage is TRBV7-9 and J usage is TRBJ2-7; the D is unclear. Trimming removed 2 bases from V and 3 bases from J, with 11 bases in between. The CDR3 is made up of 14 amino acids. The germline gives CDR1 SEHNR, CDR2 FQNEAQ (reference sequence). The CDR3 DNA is TGTGCCAGCAGCTTAACTCCCCTAGACTACGAGCAGTACTTC. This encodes CASSLTPLDYEQYF.

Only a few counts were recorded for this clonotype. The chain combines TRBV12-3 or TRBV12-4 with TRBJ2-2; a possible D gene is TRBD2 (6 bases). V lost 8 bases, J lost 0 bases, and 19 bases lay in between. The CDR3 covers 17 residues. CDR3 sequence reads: CASGKELAVSNTGELFF. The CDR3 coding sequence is TGTGCCAGCGGAAAGGAACTAGCAGTATCGAACACCGGGGAGCTGTTTTTT.

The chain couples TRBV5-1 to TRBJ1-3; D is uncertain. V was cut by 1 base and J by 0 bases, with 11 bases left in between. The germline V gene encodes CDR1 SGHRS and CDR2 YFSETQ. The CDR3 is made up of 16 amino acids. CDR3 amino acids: CASSLLDGSSGNTIYF. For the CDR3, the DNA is TGCGCCAGCAGCTTGCTGGACGGGAGCTCTGGAAACACCATATATTTT. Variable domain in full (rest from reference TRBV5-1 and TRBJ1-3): KAGVTQTPRYLIKTRGQQVTLSCSPISGHRSVSWYQQTPGQGLQFLFEYFSETQRNKGNFPGRFSGRQFSNSRSEMNVSTLELGDSALYLCASSLLDGSSGNTIYFGEGSWLTVV.

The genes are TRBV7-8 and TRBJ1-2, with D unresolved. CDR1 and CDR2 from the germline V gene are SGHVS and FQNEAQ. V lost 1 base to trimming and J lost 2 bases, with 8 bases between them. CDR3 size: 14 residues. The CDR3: CASSLVGTNYGYTF. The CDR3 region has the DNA TGTGCCAGCAGCTTAGTTGGTACCAACTATGGCTACACCTTC.

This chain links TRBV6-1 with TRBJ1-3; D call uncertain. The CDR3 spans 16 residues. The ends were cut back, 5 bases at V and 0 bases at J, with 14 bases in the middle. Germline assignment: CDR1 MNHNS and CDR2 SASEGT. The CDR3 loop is CASSPWTESSGNTIYF. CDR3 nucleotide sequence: TGTGCCAGCAGTCCTTGGACGGAATCCTCTGGAAACACCATATATTTT.